These 26 T cell receptor beta chains came from one sample sequenced in a study of T cell responses to AZD1222 COVID-19 vaccine. Some clones are missing from TCRdb's copy, which holds only in-frame ones; the method was immunoSEQ multiplex PCR. Counted here are 110,000 or so clones, about nine tenths occurring once; the ten biggest clones make up roughly 5.2%. Sequencing was performed on peripheral blood, taken on day 0 of AZD1222 vaccination. Receptor source: an adult in good health.

This chain links TRBV6-5 with TRBJ1-2; possibly TRBD1 for D (5 bases). Germline loops: CDR1 MNHEY, CDR2 SVGAGI. The CDR3 extends over 12 amino acids. Trimming stripped 6 bases from V and 6 bases from J, with 11 bases between. CDR3 nucleotides: TGTGCCAGCAGGACGGGGGGAAATGGCTACACCTTC. It specifies CASRTGGNGYTF.

The V gene is TRBV11-2, the J gene TRBJ1-1, with D perhaps TRBD1 (6 bases). Germline lookup yields CDR1 SGHAT and CDR2 FQNNGV. The CDR3 has 16 amino acids. V gave up 3 bases and J gave up 5 bases, with 19 bases separating them. The CDR3 reads CASSFRTAPPGTEAFF. The CDR3 DNA sequence: TGTGCCAGCAGCTTCAGGACAGCCCCCCCGGGGACTGAAGCTTTCTTT.

The chain carries TRBV7-2 and TRBJ2-2, with 10 bases that match TRBD2. This CDR3 has 15 amino acids. The ends lost 5 bases at V and 6 bases at J; junction bases unmatched: 6. The V gene's germline CDR1 is SGHTA and CDR2 FQGNSA. CDR3 amino acids: CASSRASGSAGELFF. Written as DNA, the CDR3 is TGTGCCAGCAGCAGGGCTAGCGGGAGCGCCGGGGAGCTGTTTTTT. The entire variable domain, with the rest obtained from reference TRBV7-2 and TRBJ2-2, is as follows: GAGVSQSPSNKVTEKGKDVELRCDPISGHTALYWYRQSLGQGLEFLIYFQGNSAPDKSGLPSDRFSAERTGGSVSTLTIQRTQQEDSAVYLCASSRASGSAGELFFGEGSRLTVL.

A few counts support this clone. CDR3 amino acids: CASSQTGALGNEQFF. CDR3 DNA: TGTGCCAGCAGTCAAACAGGGGCGCTCGGCAATGAGCAGTTCTTC. The rearrangement joins TRBV28 to TRBJ2-1, with 7 bases identical to TRBD1. This CDR3 is 15 amino acids long. Germline V gene data show CDR1 as MDHEN and CDR2 as SYDVKM. V gave up 5 bases and J gave up 6 bases; unmatched junction bases: 10.

This chain uses TRBV7-2 with TRBJ1-3; D is ambiguous. V shed 1 base and J shed 1 base, with 8 bases lying between them. The CDR3 is 15 amino acids. The germline CDR1 and CDR2 sequences are SGHTA and FQGNSA. The CDR3 is CASSLGWASGNTIYF. The CDR3 DNA sequence: TGTGCCAGCAGCTTAGGGTGGGCTTCTGGAAACACCATATATTTT.

The chain recombines TRBV6-4 with TRBJ2-1; TRBD2 agrees at 10 bases. Germline loops: CDR1 MRHNA, CDR2 SNTAGT. This CDR3 contains 17 residues. V lost 0 bases, J lost 7 bases, and 9 bases stayed unmatched. The CDR3 DNA is TGTGCCAGCAGTGACTCCCCAGCGGGAGGGCCTGGGAATGAGCAGTTCTTC. It encodes CASSDSPAGGPGNEQFF.

The chain has TRBV28 and TRBJ2-7; 8 bases match TRBD1. There are 12 residues in the CDR3. Germline V gene sequence: CDR1 MDHEN, CDR2 SYDVKM. With V trimmed by 6 bases and J by 7 bases, 5 bases remained unmatched. DNA for the CDR3: TGTGCCAGCAGCCGGACAGGGCGGGAGCAGTACTTC. This sequence encodes CASSRTGREQYF.

J is TRBJ1-2 and V is TRBV11-2; D remains ambiguous. Germline V gene sequence: CDR1 SGHAT, CDR2 FQNNGV. The CDR3 sequence is 15 residues long. V was clipped by 5 bases and J by 1 base, with 14 bases between them. The CDR3 loop is CASSLGQRNNYGYTF. The CDR3 DNA sequence: TGTGCCAGCAGCCTTGGGCAGAGAAATAACTATGGCTACACCTTC. The full variable domain, in which reference TRBV11-2 and TRBJ1-2 provide the parts outside the CDR3, is EAGVAQSPRYKIIEKRQSVAFWCNPISGHATLYWYQQILGQGPKLLIQFQNNGVVDDSQLPKDRFSAERLKGVDSTLKIQPAKLEDSAVYLCASSLGQRNNYGYTFGSGTRLTVV.

This clone appeared a few times. V is TRBV6-5 and J is TRBJ2-1, with 8 bases fitting TRBD2. CDR3 length equals 13 residues. Germline V gene data show CDR1 as MNHEY and CDR2 as SVGAGI. With V trimmed by 8 bases and J by 8 bases, 8 bases remained unmatched. For the CDR3, the DNA is TGTGCCAGCTCTGTGGGACTAGGCGATGAGCAGTTCTTC. It encodes CASSVGLGDEQFF.

The chain couples TRBV19 to TRBJ1-3; weak D call: TRBD1 (5 bases). Trimming took 6 bases from V and 4 from J, leaving 31 bases between them. CDR3 length: 20 residues. CDR1 is LNHDA, CDR2 SQIVND, per germline (reference sequence). DNA for the CDR3: TGTGCCAGTAGGCCTGGGGCCAGGGCGAGGCCAGACGAGGACGGAAACACCATATATTTT. Translated: CASRPGARARPDEDGNTIYF.

The J gene is TRBJ2-3, the V gene TRBV11-2, with D perhaps being TRBD1 or TRBD2 (7 bases each). Trimming left V 3 bases short and J 2 bases short, with 12 bases between. Germline V gene lookup returns CDR1 SGHAT and CDR2 FQNNGV. There are 15 residues in the CDR3. The CDR3 spells CASSFRGGYTDTQYF. DNA for the CDR3: TGTGCCAGCAGCTTCAGGGGGGGTTACACAGATACGCAGTATTTT.

The chain links TRBV11-2 to TRBJ2-3; 10 bases align to TRBD2. Per the germline V gene, CDR1 is SGHAT and CDR2 is FQNNGV. V lost 6 bases to trimming and J lost 0 bases; unmatched junction nucleotides: 9. There are 17 residues in the CDR3. This CDR3 reads CASSVAGGHSSTDTQYF. The CDR3 coding sequence is TGTGCCAGCAGTGTAGCGGGGGGCCACTCTAGCACAGATACGCAGTATTTT.

In this sample, this clone turned up a few times. The chain carries TRBV28 and TRBJ1-6, with D uncertain. CDR3 size: 12 residues. From germline, CDR1 is MDHEN and CDR2 SYDVKM. V gave up 5 bases and J gave up 12 bases, with 11 bases separating them. CDR3 in DNA: TGTGCCAGCAGTCCCCCACGGGGACCCCTCCACTTT. Translating it yields CASSPPRGPLHF.

The rearrangement joins TRBV29-1 to TRBJ1-5, with D hard to call. CDR1 and CDR2 (germline): SQVTM, ANQGSEA. This CDR3 has 15 amino acids. Trimming pared 1 base from V and 0 bases from J, leaving 10 bases between. DNA for the CDR3: TGCAGCGTTGAAGCCCGACAAAGTAGCAATCAGCCCCAGCATTTT. Translated, it gives CSVEARQSSNQPQHF.

The J gene is TRBJ2-7, the V gene TRBV29-1; 9 nucleotides line up with TRBD1. In germline, CDR1 is SQVTM, CDR2 ANQGSEA. Trimming removed 4 bases from V and 4 bases from J; junction bases left unmatched: 8. CDR3 size: 14 residues. The CDR3 reads CSVGTGQGGYEQYF. In DNA form, the CDR3 reads TGCAGCGTTGGTACGGGACAGGGCGGGTACGAGCAGTACTTC.

Of note for this clone: The junction departs from germline at one end; a sequencing error may be responsible. Distinct nucleotide sequences in the sample also encode this CDR3. The chain carries TRBV15 and TRBJ1-2; D remains ambiguous. Germline CDR1 reads LNHNV; CDR2 reads YYDKDF (reference sequence). CDR3 length: 15 amino acids. CDR3 residues: CATSREASRNYGYTF. DNA for the CDR3: TGTGCCACCAGCCGAGAAGCGTCACGTAACTATGGCTACACCTTC.

The chain couples TRBV19 to TRBJ2-1, with a weak D call TRBD2 (5 bases). The germline V gene encodes CDR1 LNHDA and CDR2 SQIVND (reference sequence). Trimming took 5 bases from V and 8 from J, leaving 10 bases between them. The CDR3 is made up of 12 amino acids. The CDR3: CASSSRAYEQFF. The CDR3, as DNA: TGTGCCAGTAGTTCGAGGGCGTATGAGCAGTTCTTC.

The V gene is TRBV10-3, the J gene TRBJ2-5; D not certain. The CDR3 runs to 14 residues. Trimming removed 2 bases at V and 5 bases at J, with 12 bases between. Germline V gene data show CDR1 as ENHRY and CDR2 as SYGVKD. CDR3 in DNA: TGTGCCATCAGTGAGGCCCCTCCCGAGGAGACCCAGTACTTC. Protein sequence: CAISEAPPEETQYF.

The chain is built from TRBV7-9 and TRBJ2-1, with no clear D. The germline V gene has CDR1 SEHNR and CDR2 FQNEAQ (reference sequence). This CDR3 comprises 14 residues. V was cut by 2 bases and J by 0 bases, with 5 bases left in between. The CDR3 DNA reads TGTGCCAGCAGCTTAAAGAGCTCCTACAATGAGCAGTTCTTC. Translated, it gives CASSLKSSYNEQFF. The full variable domain, with the rest looked up from reference TRBV7-9 and TRBJ2-1, is DTGVSQNPRHKITKRGQNVTFRCDPISEHNRLYWYRQTLGQGPEFLTYFQNEAQLEKSRLLSDRFSAERPKGSFSTLEIQRTEQGDSAMYLCASSLKSSYNEQFFGPGTRLTVL.

The chain uses TRBV30 and TRBJ1-3, with D perhaps TRBD1 (6 bases). Per germline, CDR1 GTSNPN and CDR2 SVGIG (reference sequence). V lost 4 bases, J lost 2 bases, and 24 bases lay in between. There are 18 residues in the CDR3. CDR3 nucleotides: TGTGCCTGGACCAGTGAGGGGGACATCGTCGGGGCTGGAAACACCATATATTTT. It codes for CAWTSEGDIVGAGNTIYF.

The rearrangement joins TRBV28 to TRBJ1-2; D is unresolved. The CDR3 covers 12 residues. The germline CDR1 and CDR2 sequences are MDHEN and SYDVKM. Trimming cost V 6 bases and J 4 bases, with 9 bases left between them. Here the CDR3 DNA reads TGTGCCAGCAGCGAAGGTCCCTATGGCTACACCTTC. Its protein product is CASSEGPYGYTF.

This rearrangement joins TRBV27 to TRBJ2-3, with 9 nucleotides matching TRBD2. Trimming removed 8 bases from V and 4 bases from J; junction bases left unmatched: 10. The CDR3 is 15 amino acids. CDR1 is MNHEY and CDR2 is SMNVEV in the germline V gene (reference sequence). CDR3 sequence reads: CASSRRGGGPDTQYF. The CDR3, as DNA: TGTGCCAGCTCCCGGCGGGGGGGAGGGCCAGATACGCAGTATTTT.

The chain links TRBV2 to TRBJ1-1; D may be TRBD1 (6 bases). The CDR3 is 14 residues long. V shed 7 bases and J shed 5 bases, with 17 bases lying between them. Germline CDR1 SNHLY, CDR2 FYNNEI. CDR3 sequence: CASMPGHRRTEAFF. CDR3 sequence (DNA): TGTGCCAGCATGCCGGGACACCGTAGGACTGAAGCTTTCTTT.

This chain links TRBV5-6 with TRBJ2-1, with D unclear. The CDR3 extends over 13 amino acids. V was trimmed by 5 bases and J by 4 bases, leaving 10 bases between them. The germline V gene encodes CDR1 SGHDT and CDR2 YYEEEE. CDR3 sequence reads: CASRRTAYNEQFF. The CDR3, as DNA: TGTGCCAGCAGGAGGACCGCTTACAATGAGCAGTTCTTC.

The rearrangement uses TRBV6-2 or TRBV6-3 and TRBJ2-6; TRBD1 or TRBD2 may be the D gene (6 bases each). The CDR3 has 15 amino acids. Germline assignment: CDR1 MNHEY and CDR2 SVGEGT. Trimming took 5 bases from V and 1 from J, leaving 9 bases between them. The CDR3: CASSRGTSGANVLTF. The CDR3 nucleotides are TGTGCCAGCAGTCGCGGGACATCTGGGGCCAACGTCCTGACTTTC.

A remark on this clone: The same CDR3 arises from other DNA sequences in this sample as well. J is TRBJ2-5 and V is TRBV5-1; unclear D gene. This CDR3 region has 11 residues. The germline V and J ends were trimmed by 0 bases and 5 bases, with 2 bases remaining between them. CDR1 SGHRS and CDR2 YFSETQ come from the germline V gene. CDR3 protein: CASSLAETQYF. CDR3 bases: TGCGCCAGCAGCTTGGCTGAGACCCAGTACTTC.